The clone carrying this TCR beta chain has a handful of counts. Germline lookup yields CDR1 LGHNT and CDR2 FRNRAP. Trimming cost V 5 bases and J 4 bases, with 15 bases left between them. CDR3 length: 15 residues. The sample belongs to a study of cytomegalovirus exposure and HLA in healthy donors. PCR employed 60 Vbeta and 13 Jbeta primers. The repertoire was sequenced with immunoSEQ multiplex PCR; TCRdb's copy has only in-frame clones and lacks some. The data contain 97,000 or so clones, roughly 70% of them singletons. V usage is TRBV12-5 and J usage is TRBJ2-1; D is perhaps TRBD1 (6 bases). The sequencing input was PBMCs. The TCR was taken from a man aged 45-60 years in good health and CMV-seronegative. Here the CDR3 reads CASGPEGQTYNEQFF. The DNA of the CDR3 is TGTGCTAGTGGTCCCGAGGGACAAACTTACAATGAGCAGTTCTTC.